The source of this T cell receptor (beta chain) is a study of T cell responses to AZD1222 COVID-19 vaccine listed by TCRdb under 2021. As for the study more broadly: AZD1222 recipients whose second dose came at about 4 weeks and those whose second dose came at about 12 weeks were combined into one group, since spike-specific TCR depth and breadth did not differ between the two schedules. A total of over 230 trial participants underwent TCR sequencing, of whom about 210 had received two doses of AZD1222 and roughly 26 had received two doses of the MenACWY control vaccine. Trial participants were enrolled by age into subgroups of 18-55, 56-69 and 70-plus years, and about 150, 27 and 61 TCR-sequenced participants, respectively, were included in these subgroups.

The CDR3 regions of human TCRbeta chains were subjected to immunosequencing. Per the original workflow: TCRs in the repertoires were compared against a reference library of SARS-CoV-2-specific TCRs that had been generated with the MIRA antigen-specificity platform. Breadth meant the fraction of unique TCRs that were SARS-CoV-2-associated, whereas depth meant the fraction of total T cells that were SARS-CoV-2-associated. Using the MIRA data, each spike-specific TCR was assigned both to the spike region to which the TCR was reactive and to a CD4 or CD8 class. Log10-transformed breadth and depth values were compared by one-way ANOVA with Sidak's multiple comparisons tests. TCRdb re-hosts the immuneACCESS table, in-frame sequences only. Its copies lack some clones; in the studies checked, an unresolved V gene accounts for under half of them, and the cause for the rest is not known. V and J calls plus clone size are reproduced from that table; the DNA served to infer D and trimming. A total of roughly 150,000 clones appear in this sample, under 95% of them only once. Of the sample, 4% to 5.5% is held by the ten largest clones.

This clone appeared once. Its specific antigen is unknown. No clone much larger than this one lies a single base away; base qualities are absent. Relative to germline, V is missing 2 bases and J is missing 2 bases, with 4 bases of the junction outside any gene match. Taken from the germline V gene, the CDR1 and CDR2 loops are SGDLS and YYNGEE. The CDR3 spans 15 residues, from the cysteine through the phenylalanine. Only the CDR3 part of the read is kept: 45 bases, read in frame from the first base. Study-wide conclusions, independent of this receptor: After two AZD1222 doses, both the breadth and the depth of spike-specific TCRs were significantly higher than at day 0 and than in MenACWY recipients. Only a handful of AZD1222 recipients were SARS-CoV-2 seropositive at baseline, limiting conclusions about previously exposed vaccinees. Because no samples from the day 14 peak response were available, repertoires could be characterized only after the peak T cell response. Reportedly, close to half of the unique spike-specific TCRs recognized epitopes lying outside the regions that are mutated in the B.1.351 and B.1.1.7 variants. In the small 56-69-year group, the increase in depth fell short of significance, most likely because of low power. Participants were mostly white British and included more females than males, and it was suggested by the authors that clonal diversity may have been underestimated. The vaccine-associated CD4 TCRs covered the entire spike protein, and the dominant responses fell in regions 160-218 and 743-854.

The time point label, read with the paper, signifies: baseline before first vaccination. Samples from vaccinated people were obtained from the UK trials COV001 and COV002, which included a single-blind randomized controlled phase 2/3 trial of AZD1222 (ChAdOx1 nCoV-19) in healthy adults. For TCRbeta chain sequencing, PBMC samples from trial participants were taken at day 0 and at day 28 after the second dose. The TCR sequence derives from an adult in good health. Specimen: peripheral blood, collected on day 0 of AZD1222 vaccination. The V gene is TRBV9 and the J gene is TRBJ2-1, with 7 middle bases fitting TRBD1. The DNA sequence follows: TGTGCCAGCAGCGTCCGGGACAGTCCCTACAATGAGCAGTTCTTC. Translation gives CASSVRDSPYNEQFF.